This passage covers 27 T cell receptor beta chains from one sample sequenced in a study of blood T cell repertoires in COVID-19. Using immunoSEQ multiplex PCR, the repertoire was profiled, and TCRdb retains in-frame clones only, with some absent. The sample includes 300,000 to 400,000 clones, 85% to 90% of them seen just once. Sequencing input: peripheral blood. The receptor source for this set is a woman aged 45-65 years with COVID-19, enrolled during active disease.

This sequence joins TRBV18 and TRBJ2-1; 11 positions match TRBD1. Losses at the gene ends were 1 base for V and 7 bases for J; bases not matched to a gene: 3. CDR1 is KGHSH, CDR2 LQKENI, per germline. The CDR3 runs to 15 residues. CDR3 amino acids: CASSPQGQGDNEQFF. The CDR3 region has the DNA TGTGCCAGCTCACCACAGGGACAGGGGGATAATGAGCAGTTCTTC.

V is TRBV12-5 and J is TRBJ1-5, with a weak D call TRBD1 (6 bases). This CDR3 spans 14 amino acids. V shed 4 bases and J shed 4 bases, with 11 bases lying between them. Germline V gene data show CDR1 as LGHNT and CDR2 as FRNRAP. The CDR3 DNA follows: TGTGCTAGTGGTTCGACCAGGGGTAATCAGCCCCAGCATTTT. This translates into CASGSTRGNQPQHF.

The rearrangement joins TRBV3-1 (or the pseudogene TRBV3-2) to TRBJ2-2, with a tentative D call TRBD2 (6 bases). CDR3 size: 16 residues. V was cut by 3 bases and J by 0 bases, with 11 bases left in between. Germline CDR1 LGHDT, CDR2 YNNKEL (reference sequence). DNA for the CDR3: TGTGCCAGCAGCCATAGCCGGGGGTCGAACACCGGGGAGCTGTTTTTT. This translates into CASSHSRGSNTGELFF.

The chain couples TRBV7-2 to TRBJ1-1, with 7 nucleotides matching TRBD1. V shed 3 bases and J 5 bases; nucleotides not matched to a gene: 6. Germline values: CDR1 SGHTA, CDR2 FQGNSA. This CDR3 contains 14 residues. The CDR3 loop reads CASSFYRGETEAFF. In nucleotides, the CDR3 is TGTGCCAGCAGCTTTTACAGGGGAGAAACTGAAGCTTTCTTT.

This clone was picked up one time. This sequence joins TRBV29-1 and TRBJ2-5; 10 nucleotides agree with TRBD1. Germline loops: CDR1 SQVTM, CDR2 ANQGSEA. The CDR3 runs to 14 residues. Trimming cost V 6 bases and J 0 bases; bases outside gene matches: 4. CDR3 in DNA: TGCAGCGTACCGACAGGGGGCCACCAAGAGACCCAGTACTTC. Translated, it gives CSVPTGGHQETQYF.

The CDR3 coding sequence is TGTGCCAGCAGCCGGGGACTAGCGGGAGGCAGCACAGATACGCAGTATTTT. This gives the protein CASSRGLAGGSTDTQYF. The rearrangement joins TRBV7-9 to TRBJ2-3; the match to TRBD2 covers 15 bases. The CDR3 spans 17 residues. Trimming at V came to 5 bases and at J to 0 bases, leaving 3 bases not matched to a gene. In germline, CDR1 is SEHNR, CDR2 FQNEAQ (reference sequence).

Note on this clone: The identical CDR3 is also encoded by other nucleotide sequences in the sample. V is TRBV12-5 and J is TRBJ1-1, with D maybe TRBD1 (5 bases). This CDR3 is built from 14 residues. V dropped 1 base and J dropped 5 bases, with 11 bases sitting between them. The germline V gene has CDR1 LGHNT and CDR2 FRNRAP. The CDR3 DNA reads TGTGCTAGTGGTTTGGGGCAGGGAGGGACTGAAGCTTTCTTT. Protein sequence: CASGLGQGGTEAFF.

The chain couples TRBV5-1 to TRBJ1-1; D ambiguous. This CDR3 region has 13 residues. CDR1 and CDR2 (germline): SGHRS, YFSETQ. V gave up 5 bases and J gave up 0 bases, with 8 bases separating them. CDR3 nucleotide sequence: TGCGCCAGCAGTAATACACTGAACACTGAAGCTTTCTTT. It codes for CASSNTLNTEAFF.

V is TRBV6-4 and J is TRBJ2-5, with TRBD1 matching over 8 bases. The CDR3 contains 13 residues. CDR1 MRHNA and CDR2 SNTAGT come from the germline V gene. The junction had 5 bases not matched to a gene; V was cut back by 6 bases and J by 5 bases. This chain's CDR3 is CASSLRQGETQYF. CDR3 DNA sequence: TGTGCCAGCAGCTTAAGACAGGGGGAGACCCAGTACTTC.

The CDR3 sequence: CASSQGRGGIYEQYF. In nucleotides, the CDR3 is TGTGCCAGCAGCCAAGGTCGCGGGGGGATTTACGAGCAGTACTTC. This rearrangement joins TRBV4-2 to TRBJ2-7, with 8 bases identical to TRBD2. Germline V gives CDR1 LGHNA, CDR2 YNFKEQ. With V trimmed by 1 base and J by 4 bases, 6 bases remained unmatched. The CDR3 covers 15 residues.

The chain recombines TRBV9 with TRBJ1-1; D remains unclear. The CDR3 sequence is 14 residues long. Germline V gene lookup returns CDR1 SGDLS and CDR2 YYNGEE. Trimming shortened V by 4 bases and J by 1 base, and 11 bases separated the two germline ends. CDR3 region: CASSPRGSNTEAFF. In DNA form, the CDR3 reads TGTGCCAGCAGCCCCAGAGGGTCGAACACTGAAGCTTTCTTT.

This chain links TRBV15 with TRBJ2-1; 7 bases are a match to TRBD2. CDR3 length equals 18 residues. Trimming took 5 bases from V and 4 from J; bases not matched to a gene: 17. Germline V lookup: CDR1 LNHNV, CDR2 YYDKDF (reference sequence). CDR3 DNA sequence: TGTGCCACCAGCGAATACGGTACCCTAGCGGTCTTATACAATGAGCAGTTCTTC. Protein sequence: CATSEYGTLAVLYNEQFF.

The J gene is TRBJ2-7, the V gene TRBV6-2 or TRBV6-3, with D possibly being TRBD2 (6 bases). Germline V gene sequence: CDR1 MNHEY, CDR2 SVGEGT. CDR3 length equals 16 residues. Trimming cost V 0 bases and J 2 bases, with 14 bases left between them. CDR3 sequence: CASSYSMASATYEQYF. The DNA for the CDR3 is TGTGCCAGCAGTTACTCCATGGCTAGCGCTACCTACGAGCAGTACTTC.

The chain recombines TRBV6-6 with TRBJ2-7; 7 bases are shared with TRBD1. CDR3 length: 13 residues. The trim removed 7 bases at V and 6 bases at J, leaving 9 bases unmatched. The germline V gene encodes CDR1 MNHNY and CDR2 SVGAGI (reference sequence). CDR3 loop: CASTTDRPSEQYF. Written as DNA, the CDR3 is TGTGCCAGCACCACGGACAGGCCCAGCGAGCAGTACTTC.

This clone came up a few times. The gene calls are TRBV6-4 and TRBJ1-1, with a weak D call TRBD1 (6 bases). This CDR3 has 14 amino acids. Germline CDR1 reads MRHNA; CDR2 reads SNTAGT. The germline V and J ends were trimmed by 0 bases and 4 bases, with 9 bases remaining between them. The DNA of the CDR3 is TGTGCCAGCAGTGACTCGAGCAGGGGCACTGAAGCTTTCTTT. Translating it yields CASSDSSRGTEAFF.

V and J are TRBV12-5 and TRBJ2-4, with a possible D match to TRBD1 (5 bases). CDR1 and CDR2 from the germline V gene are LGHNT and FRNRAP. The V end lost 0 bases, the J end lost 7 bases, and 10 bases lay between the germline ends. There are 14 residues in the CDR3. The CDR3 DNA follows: TGTGCTAGTGGTTTGGTTTCAGGGCCGAACATTCAGTACTTC. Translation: CASGLVSGPNIQYF.

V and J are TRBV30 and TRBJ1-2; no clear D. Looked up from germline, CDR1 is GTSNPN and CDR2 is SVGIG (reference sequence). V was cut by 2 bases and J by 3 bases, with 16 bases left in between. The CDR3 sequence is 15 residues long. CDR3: CAWSFNQTWYYGYTF. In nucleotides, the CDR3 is TGTGCCTGGAGTTTCAATCAGACTTGGTACTATGGCTACACCTTC.

CDR3 region: CASSPGDMREQYF. CDR3 DNA: TGCGCCAGCAGCCCCGGGGACATGCGGGAGCAGTACTTC. The chain joins TRBV5-1 to TRBJ2-7, with D possibly being TRBD1 (6 bases). Germline lookup yields CDR1 SGHRS and CDR2 YFSETQ. The CDR3 is 13 residues long. The ends were cut back, 4 bases at V and 7 bases at J, with 15 bases in the middle.

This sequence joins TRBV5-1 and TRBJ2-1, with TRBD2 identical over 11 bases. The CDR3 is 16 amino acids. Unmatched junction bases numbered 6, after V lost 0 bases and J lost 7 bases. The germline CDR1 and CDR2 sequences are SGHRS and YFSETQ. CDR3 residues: CASSLALLAGANEQFF. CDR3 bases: TGCGCCAGCAGCTTGGCCCTACTAGCGGGAGCGAATGAGCAGTTCTTC.

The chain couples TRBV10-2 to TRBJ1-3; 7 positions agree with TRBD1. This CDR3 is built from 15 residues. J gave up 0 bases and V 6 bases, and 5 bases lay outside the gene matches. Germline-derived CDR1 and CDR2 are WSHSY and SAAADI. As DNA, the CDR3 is TGCGCCAGCAGGGGACAGATCTTCTCTGGAAACACCATATATTTT. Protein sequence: CASRGQIFSGNTIYF.

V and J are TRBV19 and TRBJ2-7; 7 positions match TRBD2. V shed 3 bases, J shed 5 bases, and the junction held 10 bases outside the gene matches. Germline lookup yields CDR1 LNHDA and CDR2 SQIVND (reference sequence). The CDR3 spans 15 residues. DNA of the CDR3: TGTGCCAGTAGTATGGTCCCCAGCGGGACCAACGAGCAGTACTTC. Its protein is CASSMVPSGTNEQYF.

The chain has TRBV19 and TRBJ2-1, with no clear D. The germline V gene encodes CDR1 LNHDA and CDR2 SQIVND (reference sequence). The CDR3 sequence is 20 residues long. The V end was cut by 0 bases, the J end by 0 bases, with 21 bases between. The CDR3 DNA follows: TGTGCCAGTAGTATAGATCACGACTCCTACCAAAAGAGCTCCTACAATGAGCAGTTCTTC. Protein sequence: CASSIDHDSYQKSSYNEQFF.

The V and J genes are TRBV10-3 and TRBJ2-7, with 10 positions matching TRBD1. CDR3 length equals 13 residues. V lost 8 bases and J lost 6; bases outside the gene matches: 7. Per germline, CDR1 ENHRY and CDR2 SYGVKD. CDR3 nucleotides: TGTGCCATCCCCTCCGGGACAGGGGCCGAGCAGTACTTC. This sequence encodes CAIPSGTGAEQYF.

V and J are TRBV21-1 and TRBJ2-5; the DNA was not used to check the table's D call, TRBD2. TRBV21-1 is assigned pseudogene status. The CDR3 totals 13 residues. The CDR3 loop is CASNLPAGETQYF. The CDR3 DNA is TGTGCCAGCAACCTCCCGGCGGGGGAGACCCAGTACTTC.

The CDR3 is CASSLSSGRASYEQYF. The CDR3 nucleotides read TGTGCCAGCAGCTTATCTAGCGGGAGGGCCTCCTACGAGCAGTACTTC. V gene TRBV7-9 combines with J gene TRBJ2-7; 12 nucleotides match TRBD2. The CDR3 has 16 amino acids. Germline lookup yields CDR1 SEHNR and CDR2 FQNEAQ (reference sequence). Losses at the gene ends were 2 bases for V and 0 bases for J; bases not matched to a gene: 2.

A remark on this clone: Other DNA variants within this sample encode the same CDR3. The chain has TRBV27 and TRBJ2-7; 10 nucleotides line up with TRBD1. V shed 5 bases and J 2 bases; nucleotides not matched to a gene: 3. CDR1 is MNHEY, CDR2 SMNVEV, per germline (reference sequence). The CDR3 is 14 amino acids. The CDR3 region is CASSPGQGAYEQYF. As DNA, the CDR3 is TGTGCCAGCAGTCCAGGACAGGGGGCCTACGAGCAGTACTTC.

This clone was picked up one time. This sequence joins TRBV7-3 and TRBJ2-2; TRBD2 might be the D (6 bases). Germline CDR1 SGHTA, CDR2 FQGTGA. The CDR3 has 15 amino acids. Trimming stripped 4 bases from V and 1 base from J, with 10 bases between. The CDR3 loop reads CASSWSGQNTGELFF. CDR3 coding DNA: TGTGCCAGCAGCTGGAGCGGGCAGAACACCGGGGAGCTGTTTTTT.